This TCR beta chain was found in a study of blood T cell repertoires in COVID-19. This CDR3 region has 13 residues. The V end was cut by 2 bases, the J end by 4 bases, with 8 bases between. Germline-derived CDR1 and CDR2 are SEHNR and FQNEAQ (reference sequence). Profiling relied on immunoSEQ multiplex PCR, and the TCRdb table lists in-frame clones only, not all of them. This table has 250,000 to 350,000 clones, about nine tenths appearing once. The chain joins TRBV7-9 to TRBJ2-5, with D perhaps matching TRBD2 (5 bases). The sequenced material came from PBMCs or T cells enriched from blood (not recorded which). This clonotype was obtained from a woman younger than 30 who had recovered from COVID-19. CDR3 loop: CASSLSGGETQYF. The CDR3 DNA follows: TGTGCCAGCAGCTTATCCGGAGGAGAGACCCAGTACTTC.